This T cell receptor beta chain appears in the sequencing data of a study of technical replicates of blood from a few donors (dated by TCRdb to between 2016 and 2019). Library preparation used the immunoSEQ multiplex PCR assay. TCRdb's version of the immuneACCESS table is confined to in-frame rearrangements and falls short of the full clone set. An unresolved V gene accounts for under half of the shortfall where checked; the remainder is of unknown origin. This sample gives approximately 100,000 clones in total; approximately 96% of them show up just once. The ten largest make up around 0.2% of the sample. As regards this clone: What antigen it recognizes has not been identified. Per-base qualities were not stored, and no clone one base away is much larger.

The sequence was obtained from a human donor in good health. Material for sequencing was T cells isolated from PBMCs.

The CDR3 in this case is CASSLGTGGVGQPQHF. The DNA reads as follows: TGTGCCAGCAGCTTGGGGACAGGGGGTGTAGGCCAGCCCCAGCATTTT. In this chain, TRBV7-6 is recombined with TRBJ1-5; 11 bases in the junction line up with TRBD1. The CDR3 spans 16 residues, from the cysteine through the phenylalanine. Solely the CDR3 DNA is kept, with 48 bases framed from the first base. Germline trimming amounts to 3 bases on V and 7 bases on J, with 8 as the count of junction bases outside the gene matches. For CDR1 and CDR2, the germline V gene lists SGHVS and FNYEAQ.